The rows below give T cell receptor beta chains drawn from one sample of a study of PD-L1 blockade in urothelial cancer. The assay was immunoSEQ multiplex PCR, and TCRdb's table has in-frame clones only and misses some. The sample yields roughly 90,000 clones, roughly 90% seen once. The sequenced sample was PBMCs, obtained around atezolizumab (anti-PD-L1) treatment. These receptors originate from an elderly woman with urothelial cancer. The CDR3 runs from the conserved cysteine through the conserved F or W. Fields, in order: J gene, D gene, clone size, V gene, CDR3 protein, CDR3 DNA. A D gene is named only where the DNA matches it firmly. Part of the rows lack a size; the others show once, few, many or a class for expanded clones.

j_gene: TRBJ2-1; d_gene: .; abundance: .; v_gene: TRBV27; CDR3aa: CASSSTRTAIARKQFF; CDR3nt: TGTGCCAGCAGTTCCACCAGAACTGCTATAGCCCGGAAGCAGTTCTTC
j_gene: TRBJ1-5; d_gene: .; abundance: .; v_gene: TRBV15; CDR3aa: CATSRGVPGPVSNQPQHF; CDR3nt: TGTGCCACCAGCAGAGGCGTTCCAGGCCCTGTTAGCAATCAGCCCCAGCATTTT
j_gene: TRBJ2-1; d_gene: TRBD2; abundance: once; v_gene: TRBV13; CDR3aa: CASSRLAGGYNEQFF; CDR3nt: TGTGCCAGCAGCCGACTAGCGGGAGGATACAATGAGCAGTTCTTC
j_gene: TRBJ2-7; d_gene: TRBD1; abundance: .; v_gene: TRBV2; CDR3aa: CASSDRDRGSYEQYF; CDR3nt: TGTGCCAGCAGTGACCGGGACAGGGGGTCTTACGAGCAGTACTTC
j_gene: TRBJ2-5; d_gene: .; abundance: few; v_gene: TRBV30; CDR3aa: CAWSLLGLKETQYF; CDR3nt: TGTGCCTGGAGTCTGTTGGGGCTAAAAGAGACCCAGTACTTC
j_gene: TRBJ2-1; d_gene: .; abundance: .; v_gene: TRBV10-3; CDR3aa: CAISEPDNEQFF; CDR3nt: TGTGCCATCAGTGAGCCTGACAATGAGCAGTTCTTC
j_gene: TRBJ2-4; d_gene: TRBD1; abundance: .; v_gene: TRBV5-1; CDR3aa: CASSLGQGNKNIQYF; CDR3nt: TGCGCCAGCAGCTTGGGACAGGGGAACAAAAACATTCAGTACTTC
j_gene: TRBJ1-2; d_gene: .; abundance: .; v_gene: TRBV30; CDR3aa: CAWSVSGGNGYTF; CDR3nt: TGTGCCTGGAGTGTTTCGGGAGGGAATGGCTACACCTTC
j_gene: TRBJ2-7; d_gene: .; abundance: .; v_gene: TRBV5-6; CDR3aa: CASSLPGTSAPYEQYF; CDR3nt: TGTGCCAGCAGCTTACCCGGGACTTCAGCACCCTACGAGCAGTACTTC
j_gene: TRBJ2-3; d_gene: TRBD2; abundance: .; v_gene: TRBV19; CDR3aa: CASSPRTGTTLRTDTQYF; CDR3nt: TGTGCCAGTAGTCCGAGAACCGGGACTACCTTACGCACAGATACGCAGTATTTT
j_gene: TRBJ2-1; d_gene: TRBD2; abundance: .; v_gene: TRBV5-6; CDR3aa: CASSPLAGGQNNEQFF; CDR3nt: TGTGCCAGCAGCCCTCTAGCGGGAGGGCAAAACAATGAGCAGTTCTTC
j_gene: TRBJ2-1; d_gene: TRBD2; abundance: .; v_gene: TRBV12-5; CDR3aa: CASGLMGEGGLFF; CDR3nt: TGTGCTAGTGGTTTGATGGGGGAGGGAGGGCTGTTCTTC
j_gene: TRBJ1-3; d_gene: .; abundance: .; v_gene: TRBV28; CDR3aa: CASKEVSSGNTIYF; CDR3nt: TGTGCCAGCAAGGAGGTGAGCTCTGGAAACACCATATATTTT